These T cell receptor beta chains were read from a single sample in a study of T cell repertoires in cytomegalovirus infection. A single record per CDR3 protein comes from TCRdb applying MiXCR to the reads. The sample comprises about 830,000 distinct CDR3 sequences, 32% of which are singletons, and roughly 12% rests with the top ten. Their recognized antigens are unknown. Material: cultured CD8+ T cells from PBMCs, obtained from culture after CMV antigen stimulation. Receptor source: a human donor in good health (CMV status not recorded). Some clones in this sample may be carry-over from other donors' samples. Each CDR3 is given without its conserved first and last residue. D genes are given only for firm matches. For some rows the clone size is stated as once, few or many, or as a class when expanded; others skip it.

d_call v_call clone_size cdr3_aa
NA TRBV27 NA ASSPSGVGRPQH
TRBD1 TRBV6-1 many ASRPGQGSHGYT
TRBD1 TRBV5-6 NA ASSFPRDRNHEQY
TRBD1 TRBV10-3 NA AISEGIWAGGEAGELF
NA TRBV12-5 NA ASGLNIQSREYTEAF
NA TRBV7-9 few ASSLQKVPGEKRQETQY
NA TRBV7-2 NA ASSGDMDLAF
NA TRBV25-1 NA ASSEPAPGPSGANVLT
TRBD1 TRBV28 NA ASSLSLRDRAGNYGYT
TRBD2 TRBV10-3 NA AISAGLAPNTGELF
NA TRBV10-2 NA ASRGFYGYT
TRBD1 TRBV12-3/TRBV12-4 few ASSLGWTGAWNTEAF
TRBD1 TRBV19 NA ASSGTLRGQPKIQETQY
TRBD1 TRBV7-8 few ASSSLGQGGNYGYT
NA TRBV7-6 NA ASSLARGAPNEQF
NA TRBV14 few ASSQGELGGMNTEAF
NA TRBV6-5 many ASSYKTGGNTEAF
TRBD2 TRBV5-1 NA ASAGLAGGPYNEQF
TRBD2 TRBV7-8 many ATGATSGYEQY
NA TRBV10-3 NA AISDWDHSGNTIY
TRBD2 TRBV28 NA VSSSLTSGGTTSTDTQY
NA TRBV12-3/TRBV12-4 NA ASSRPGMDYGYT
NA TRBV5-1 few ASSFTLLGTGELF
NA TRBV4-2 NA ASSQESGTSTDTQY
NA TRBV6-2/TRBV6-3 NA ASTIHGRYGYT
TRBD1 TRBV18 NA ASSDWDRETGELF
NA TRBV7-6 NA ASSSLTYTEAF
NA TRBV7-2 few ASIEGMNTEAF
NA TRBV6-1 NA ASSFLRGTEGINEKLF
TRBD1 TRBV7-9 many ASSSTVTGEPSGANVLT
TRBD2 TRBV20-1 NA SARDLASGGAGEQF
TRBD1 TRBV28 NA ASSSGQGKTYEQY
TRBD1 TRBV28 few ASSSPGQGKMAGELF
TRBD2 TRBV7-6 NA ASSSPSGGALDTQY
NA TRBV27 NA ASSLSAGDMTNVLT
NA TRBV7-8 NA ASSPSPVYSYNSPLH
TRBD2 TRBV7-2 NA ASSRGLAGDTDTQY
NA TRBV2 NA ASSERVGYNEQF
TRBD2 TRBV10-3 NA AIRLTSGANTDTQY
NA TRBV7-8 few ASSPLGTLDGYT
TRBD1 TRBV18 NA ASSPPTGVNSPLH
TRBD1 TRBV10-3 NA AISESGRGQTEFGPEAF
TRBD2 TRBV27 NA ASSFDLGGGNEQF
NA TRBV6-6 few ASSYSTGGRDSGYT
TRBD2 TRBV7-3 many ASSQSVAGGSDTQY
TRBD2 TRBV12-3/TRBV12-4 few ASSLGSGGMNEQF